This T cell receptor (beta chain) stems from a study of blood T cell repertoires in COVID-19. Study-level information: Acute and convalescent COVID-19 samples came from the United States, Italy and Spain.

The germline gives CDR1 SGHVS, CDR2 FQNEAQ. The CDR3 is made up of 13 amino acids. Between the trimmed V and J ends, which lost 5 bases and 4 bases, there was a span of 10 bases. The study recruited people aged roughly 18 to 95 years across around 24 US areas. Participant reports of clinical history set cohort assignment. TCRdb's copy holds only in-frame clones and misses some; the assay was immunoSEQ multiplex PCR. The sample has roughly 200,000 clones; around 85% are singletons. The source material was PBMCs or T cells enriched from blood (not recorded which). The chain joins TRBV7-8 to TRBJ2-3; D is ambiguous. This receptor was identified in a man between 40 and 49 years old who had recovered from COVID-19. CDR3 sequence (DNA): TGTGCCAGCAGCCAATTATCGGCAGATACGCAGTATTTT. Its protein is CASSQLSADTQYF.